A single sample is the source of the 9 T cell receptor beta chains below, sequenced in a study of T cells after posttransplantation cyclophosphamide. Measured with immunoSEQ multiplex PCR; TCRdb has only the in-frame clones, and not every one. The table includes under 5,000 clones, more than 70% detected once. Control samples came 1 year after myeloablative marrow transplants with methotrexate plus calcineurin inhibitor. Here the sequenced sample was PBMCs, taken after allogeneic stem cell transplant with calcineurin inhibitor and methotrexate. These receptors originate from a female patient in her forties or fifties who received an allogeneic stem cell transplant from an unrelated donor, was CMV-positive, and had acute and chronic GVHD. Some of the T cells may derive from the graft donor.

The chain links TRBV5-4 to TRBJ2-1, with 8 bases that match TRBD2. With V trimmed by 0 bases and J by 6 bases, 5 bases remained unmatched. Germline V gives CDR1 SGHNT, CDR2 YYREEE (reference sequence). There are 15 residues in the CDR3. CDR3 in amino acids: CASSLELAGANEQFF. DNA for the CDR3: TGTGCCAGCAGCTTGGAGCTAGCGGGCGCCAATGAGCAGTTCTTC.

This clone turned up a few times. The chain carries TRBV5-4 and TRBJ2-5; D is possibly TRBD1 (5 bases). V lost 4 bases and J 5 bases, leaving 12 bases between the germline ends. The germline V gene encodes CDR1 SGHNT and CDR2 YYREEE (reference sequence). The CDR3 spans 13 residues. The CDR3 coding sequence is TGTGCCAGCAGCCAGGACATAGGGGAGACCCAGTACTTC. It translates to CASSQDIGETQYF.

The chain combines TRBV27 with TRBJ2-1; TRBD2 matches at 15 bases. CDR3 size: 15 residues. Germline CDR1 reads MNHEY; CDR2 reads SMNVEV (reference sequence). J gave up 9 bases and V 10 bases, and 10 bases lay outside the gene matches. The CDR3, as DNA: TGTGCCACCTGGACTAGCGGGGGGGCAGCTACTGAGCAGTTCTTC. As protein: CATWTSGGAATEQFF.

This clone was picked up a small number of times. Here the CDR3 reads CSVLPVKESDGYTF. In DNA form, the CDR3 reads TGCAGCGTTCTCCCTGTCAAGGAGTCGGATGGCTACACCTTC. J is TRBJ1-2 and V is TRBV29-1; no clear D gene. Germline V gives CDR1 SQVTM, CDR2 ANQGSEA. The ends were cut back, 5 bases at V and 6 bases at J, with 19 bases in the middle. This CDR3 contains 14 residues.

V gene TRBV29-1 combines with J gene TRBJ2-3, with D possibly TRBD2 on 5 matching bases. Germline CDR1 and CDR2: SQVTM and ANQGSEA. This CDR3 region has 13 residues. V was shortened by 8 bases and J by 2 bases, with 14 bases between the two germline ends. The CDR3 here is CSPASGNTDTQYF. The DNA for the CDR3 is TGCAGCCCCGCTTCGGGGAACACAGATACGCAGTATTTT.

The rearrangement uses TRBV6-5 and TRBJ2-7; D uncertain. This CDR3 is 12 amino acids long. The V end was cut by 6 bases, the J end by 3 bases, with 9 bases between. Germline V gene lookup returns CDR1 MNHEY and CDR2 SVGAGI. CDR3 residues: CASSSNSYEQYF. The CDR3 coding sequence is TGTGCCAGCAGCTCCAACAGCTACGAGCAGTACTTC.

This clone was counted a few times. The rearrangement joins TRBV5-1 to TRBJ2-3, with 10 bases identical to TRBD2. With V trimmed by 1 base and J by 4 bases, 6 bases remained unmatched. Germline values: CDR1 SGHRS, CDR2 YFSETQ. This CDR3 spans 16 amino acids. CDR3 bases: TGCGCCAGCAGCTTGACTAGCGGGAAAAGCGCAGATACGCAGTATTTT. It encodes CASSLTSGKSADTQYF.

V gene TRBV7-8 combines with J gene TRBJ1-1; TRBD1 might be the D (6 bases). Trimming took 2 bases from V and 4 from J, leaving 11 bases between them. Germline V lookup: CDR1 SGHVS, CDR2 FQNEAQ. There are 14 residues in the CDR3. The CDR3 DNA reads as TGTGCCAGCAGCTTACCCTCACAGGGCACTGAAGCTTTCTTT. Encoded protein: CASSLPSQGTEAFF.

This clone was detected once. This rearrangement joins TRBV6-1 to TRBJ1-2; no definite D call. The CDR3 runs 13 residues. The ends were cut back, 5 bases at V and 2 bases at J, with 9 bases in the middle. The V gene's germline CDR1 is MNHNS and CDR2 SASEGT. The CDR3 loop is CASSFGYNYGYTF. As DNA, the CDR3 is TGTGCCAGCAGTTTCGGTTACAACTATGGCTACACCTTC.